This T cell receptor beta chain was recorded in a study of shared clonotypes between healthy human individuals. The study's findings and limits: It was anticipated that sequencing depth would influence how many clonotypes donors shared.

Turning to this clone: The antigen is unknown.

This CDR3 has 14 amino acids. J lost 4 bases, V lost 0 bases, and 3 bases had no gene match. The germline gives CDR1 SGHRS, CDR2 YFSETQ. Naive CD8 cells were CD45RO-negative, positively selected for CCR7, excluding terminally differentiated effector memory CD45RA+ cells. Donors, healthy HIV-negative adults, lacked recent acute infections or vaccinations. Assay execution took place at the deep level. Assay: immunoSEQ multiplex PCR; the TCRdb copy retains only in-frame clones and omits some. The profile shows hundreds of thousands of clones, approximately 95% of them singletons. This sequence was found in a woman in her thirties in good health. This chain connects TRBV5-1 to TRBJ2-7; 8 nucleotides line up with TRBD1. Sequencing was done on a sample of naive CD8+ T cells sorted from blood. The CDR3 coding sequence is TGCGCCAGCAGCTTGGTCCAGGGGGCGTACGAGCAGTACTTC. It encodes CASSLVQGAYEQYF.